This TCR beta chain originates from a study of blood T cells in healthy people across ages. Looking at the study overall: Per two T cells, about one barcoded beta molecule was captured through template switching.

A second roughly 7 to 11 cycle PCR used barcoded and J-beta primers. All samples yielded 3 million or more CDR3-containing paired-end reads. MiXCR, run by TCRdb on the 5' RACE reads, gives a single entry per CDR3 protein. The table lists hundreds of thousands of distinct CDR3 sequences, more than 50% of them singletons. The CDR3 contains 14 residues. CDR1 and CDR2 (germline): SGHKS, YYEKEE (reference sequence). The V segment lost 4 bases and the J segment 6 bases; nucleotides outside the gene matches: 5. Isolation yielded PBMCs, at least 6.5 million per sample, in every case. Total RNA, at least 5 micrograms per sample, was extracted from PBMCs.

The rearrangement joins TRBV5-5 to TRBJ1-5; 9 bases align to TRBD1. Sequences were obtained from blood. This sequence originates from a man in his forties in good health. The CDR3 DNA sequence: TGTGCCAGCAGCGTGGGACAGGGAGGTCAGCCCCAGCATTTT. This translates into CASSVGQGGQPQHF.